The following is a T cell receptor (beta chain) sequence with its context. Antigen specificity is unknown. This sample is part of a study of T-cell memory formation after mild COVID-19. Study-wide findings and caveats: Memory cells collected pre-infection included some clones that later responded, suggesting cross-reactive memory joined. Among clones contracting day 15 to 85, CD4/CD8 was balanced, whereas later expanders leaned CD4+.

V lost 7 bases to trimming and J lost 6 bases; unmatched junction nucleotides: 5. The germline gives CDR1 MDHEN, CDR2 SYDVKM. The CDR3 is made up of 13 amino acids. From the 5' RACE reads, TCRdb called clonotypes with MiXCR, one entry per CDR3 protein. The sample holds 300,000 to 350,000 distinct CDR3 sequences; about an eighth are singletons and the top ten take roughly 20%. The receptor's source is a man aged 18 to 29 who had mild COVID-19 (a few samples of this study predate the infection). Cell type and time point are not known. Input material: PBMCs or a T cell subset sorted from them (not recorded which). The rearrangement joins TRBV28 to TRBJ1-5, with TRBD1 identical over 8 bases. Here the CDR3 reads CASTDRGGQPQHF. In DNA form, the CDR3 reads TGTGCCAGCACAGACAGGGGCGGTCAGCCCCAGCATTTT.